This T cell receptor beta chain was captured by sequencing in a study of T cells in Graves' hyperthyroidism and ophthalmopathy. Study observations and caveats: Ophthalmopathy got predicted by the model a median roughly 6.4 months before its onset.

Of note for this clonotype: The antigen is undetermined.

Amplified TCR beta CDR3 regions came from RNA transcripts. Initially, a first-round RT-PCR of the TCR CDR3 employed the HTBI primer set. TCRdb re-derived calls from the multiplex PCR reads in MiXCR, one entry per CDR3 protein. There are fewer than 450,000 distinct CDR3 sequences in the sample; roughly 20% occur only once, and roughly two fifths lies in the top ten. Per germline, CDR1 MNHEY and CDR2 SMNVEV (reference sequence). Between the trimmed V and J ends, which lost 5 bases and 3 bases, there was a span of 8 bases. This CDR3 comprises 14 residues. The origin of this receptor is a man between 18 and 35 years old with Graves' ophthalmopathy. The chain links TRBV27 to TRBJ1-6; D remains unclear. The specimen sequenced was blood. The CDR3: CASSMYIYNSPLHF. The CDR3 bases are TGTGCCAGCAGTATGTACATCTATAATTCACCCCTCCACTTT.